The following is a T cell receptor beta chain sequence with its context. Trimming at V came to 6 bases and at J to 4 bases, leaving 4 bases not matched to a gene. Germline V gives CDR1 MNHEY, CDR2 SVGAGI. The CDR3 is 15 amino acids. The protocol was immunoSEQ multiplex PCR, while the TCRdb copy is restricted to in-frame clones and leaves out a portion. This table holds 100,000 to 150,000 clones, roughly 86% found once. The data belong to a study of blood T cell repertoires in COVID-19. The sample comprised peripheral blood. The clonotype was recovered from a woman in her sixties with acute or convalescent COVID-19. The chain couples TRBV6-5 to TRBJ2-2, with 11 nucleotides matching TRBD2. The CDR3 DNA reads as TGTGCCAGCAGCCCCGGACTAGCGGGCACCGGGGAGCTGTTTTTT. Translation gives CASSPGLAGTGELFF.